This T cell receptor (beta chain) was retrieved from a study of cytomegalovirus exposure and HLA in healthy donors (dated by TCRdb to about 2017). Looking at the study overall: In an earlier analysis of 587 of the donors, 276 Gb of sequence data and approximately 100 million unique TCR beta sequences from some 170 million T cells were reported. All discovery cohort repertoires had been generated using a single sequencing platform. An early release that covered about 600 HLA-typed donors contained approximately 290 gigabases of sequencing data and about 93 million unique TCR sequences. A later genetic analysis took genome-wide SNP genotypes for about 55% of the 666 donors and used that subset as a discovery cohort. The study combined high-throughput TCR immunosequencing, statistical association of individual TCRs with disease status, and machine learning to predict cytomegalovirus infection status. Of the roughly 410 genotyped donors, 65% to 90% were placed in the genetic ancestry cluster associated with self-reported Caucasian donors. In an earlier analysis of about 590 of the donors, high-throughput TCR beta sequencing was used to judge whether each TCR beta V gene segment behaved as functional or pseudogenic. Roughly 5 DR-DQ haplotypes were handled as single units for association and clustering, since linkage in the cohort was strong. Typing coverage varied by locus: roughly 629-640 donors for A, B, C, DRB1 and DQB1; roughly 520 for DQA1; some 610 for DPA1; more than 450 for DPB1. The study aimed to test whether signatures of past pathogen exposure could be identified by cataloging public T cell receptors. The study used immunosequencing to profile the T cell repertoires of several hundred subjects and linked those repertoires to cytomegalovirus serostatus. Donor age, sex, ethnicity and CMV serostatus were compiled together with the repertoire data. On average, roughly 200,000 unique TCR beta nucleotide sequences were sequenced per donor among 300 to 500 genotyped donors of the cohort, with 15% to 20% of those sequences being non-productive. In the later analysis, no new phenotypic data were used to find candidate immune exposures; instead, reliance was placed on TCR beta sequences and their occurrence across donors. Class I and class II HLA loci were covered by the typing at four-digit resolution. Along with the approximately 620-subject first cohort, a separate validation cohort of over a hundred different subjects was used. To study patterns of TCR occurrence, a later analysis re-analyzed previously published TCR beta repertoires from 600 to 750 donors and added high-resolution HLA genotyping. Study-wide conclusions, independent of this receptor: Cytomegalovirus status was reported to be diagnosed by the classifier with high specificity and sensitivity in both the original and validation cohorts. At a false discovery rate of 0.05, a later analysis linked under 20,000 TCR beta sequences to specific HLA alleles. In this cohort, only TCR beta chains were sequenced, and detectable features were limited by the absence of alpha or paired-chain data. Three of the identified cytomegalovirus-associated TCR beta chains were confirmed in vitro to be specific for cytomegalovirus antigens. According to a later analysis, parvovirus B19, influenza, CMV and Epstein-Barr virus appeared linked to several top co-occurrence clusters. In the study, roughly 160 TCR beta chains were listed as associated with cytomegalovirus. A further reported finding was that TCR beta sequences accurately predicted the HLA-A and HLA-B alleles for most subjects in the first cohort. Because the 87-base-pair reads could not distinguish some IMGT-functional V segments, including TRBV6-2 and TRBV6-3, those segments were excluded. Linkage disequilibrium might explain the correlated functional status among segregating V segments, but an unknown experimental factor could not be ruled out. It was suggested by the authors that the approach could potentially be generalized to other disease states and immunological phenotypes. According to a later analysis, most CMV-associated TCR beta chains appeared to be HLA-restricted, and the HLA associations seemed to be driven largely by CMV exposure. Immune exposure information for the cohort was limited to CMV serostatus. In an earlier analysis of some 500 of the donors, most TCR beta V segments were observed in productive rearrangements about 90% or about 30% of the time, broadly matching IMGT annotations. Roughly uniform sequencing depth across donors was assumed in presence/absence analyses, although this assumption may not hold. A group of highly shared sequence variants was considered likely to be a technical artifact of the sequencing pipeline. A later genetic analysis reported fewer N-insertions in productive TCRs among donors in an Asian-associated ancestry cluster than the roughly 700-donor mean. When HLA alleles, especially DR and DQ, strongly co-occurred, TCR associations were difficult to assign to individual alleles. Because counts were too low, more than 15 rarely observed V segments, including chromosome 9 orphons, were left out of the earlier analysis of a few hundred of the donors. Because some donors lacked HLA typing at each locus, the association tests relied only on the typed subset. Most TCR sequences were observed very rarely across donors, whereas some public TCRs were present in many individuals. In a later analysis, HLA-associated TCR beta chains showed more clonal expansion and lower generation probabilities than non-associated chains that were equally common. A later genetic analysis associated a missense DCLRE1C variant with V-gene and J-gene trimming of TCR beta chains, and an independent cohort replicated the association. In a later analysis, the rate of TCR association differed among HLA loci, with DRB1 alleles having the most associated TCRs and HLA-C alleles having the fewest.

In the germline V gene, CDR1 corresponds to SGHTA and CDR2 to FQGTGA. From cysteine to phenylalanine, the CDR3 is 13 amino acids long. Only the CDR3 region is kept as DNA, spanning 39 bases read in frame from base 1. The germline V end is reduced by 3 bases and the J end by 5 bases; junction bases left unmatched: 2. The library was produced with the immunoSEQ multiplex PCR assay. The multiplex PCR relied on a mix of 60 forward primers for TCR Vbeta segments and 13 reverse primers for TCR Jbeta segments. A multiplex PCR assay on genomic DNA amplified the CDR3 region of rearranged TCR beta genes. The amplified TCR beta libraries were sequenced on the Illumina HiSeq System as 87-base-pair reads. The authors' analysis ran thus. A later analysis tallied approximately 87 million unique TCR beta chains across the approximately 670 repertoires, and 10 million to 11 million of those chains were shared by two or more donors. Raw reads were error-corrected and collapsed into unique sequences by a nearest-neighbor algorithm in which closely related sequences were merged to remove PCR and sequencing errors. Alignment of CDR3 sequences to IMGT reference sequences was used to assign V, D and J gene segments. Each retained sequence needed at least a six-nucleotide match to both a V gene segment and a J gene segment. A rearrangement was called productive if the CDR3 had no stop codons and remained in frame with V and J, and every other rearrangement was called non-productive. CDR3 was defined according to IMGT convention as the region running from the second conserved V-encoded cysteine to the conserved J-encoded phenylalanine. The earlier analysis of 587 of the donors excluded sequences that lacked an unambiguous match to a single V gene segment. In an earlier analysis of approximately 500 of the donors, a V segment was called functional when productive rearrangements were above 56.7%, and segregating when the standard deviation between donors exceeded 5%. A statistical classification framework was built to diagnose cytomegalovirus status from the catalog of TCR beta chain sequences. A later analysis assigned V and J genes by comparing TCR nucleotide sequences with IMGT/GENE-DB human TR gene sequences. The TCRdist pipeline was used in a later analysis to assign CDR3 sequences and most-parsimonious VDJ recombination scenarios. A later analysis defined each TCR beta chain by its CDR3 amino acid sequence plus V-gene family, and excluded reads lacking a unique V-gene family. In a later analysis, around 600 highly shared, low-generation-probability nucleotide sequences were removed to address suspected cross-contamination and a sequencing artifact. In a later analysis, a clonal expansion index was calculated for each public chain from normalized within-repertoire ranks of inferred template counts. In a later analysis, generation probabilities were computed with a VDJ recombination model fitted to out-of-frame rearrangements, and the resulting probabilities were checked against IGoR. Hypergeometric tests were used in a later analysis to score TCR-TCR, TCR-HLA and TCR-CMV co-occurrence, with a repertoire-size bias correction applied to the TCR pairs. False discovery rates were estimated in a later analysis by permuting HLA or CMV assignments 20 times. In a later analysis, co-occurring TCRs were grouped with DBSCAN, and TCRdist sequence similarity was added when clustering was performed within HLA-allele-positive subsets. Repertoires with fewer than 30,000 or more than 120,000 public chains were left out of co-occurrence clustering, as were five repertoires with anomalous nucleotide sharing. This is the immuneACCESS table as TCRdb keeps it, with only in-frame sequences that have V and J called. A part of the clones is gone; compared with another copy, unresolved V genes explain less than half, and the rest is unexplained. V and J calls and clone size are those listed in that table; D and trimming were worked out from the DNA. The sample includes 170,000 or so clones, with about 80% observed a single time. Of the sample, about 3.8% is held by the ten largest clones.

On this clone itself: The clone's antigen remains unknown. Base qualities are not at hand, and no much larger clone is one base apart.

The cohort consisted of 600 to 700 healthy bone marrow donors. All cohort members were sampled while nominally healthy, although unrecorded immune exposures were likely present. The donor was CMV seropositive and belonged to the group of over 250 seropositive cohort members. Each donor provided a peripheral blood sample, and peripheral blood mononuclear cells were used for TCR beta sequencing. The Qiagen DNeasy Blood Extraction Kit was used to extract genomic DNA from the blood cell samples. The receptor chain draws on TRBV7-3 and TRBJ2-5; TRBD1 fits 8 bases in the junction. The specimen was PBMCs. The TCR comes from a woman aged 55 to 70 in good health and CMV-seropositive. The nucleotide sequence reads TGTGCCAGCAGCTTGAACAGGGGGGAGACCCAGTACTTC. It translates to CASSLNRGETQYF.